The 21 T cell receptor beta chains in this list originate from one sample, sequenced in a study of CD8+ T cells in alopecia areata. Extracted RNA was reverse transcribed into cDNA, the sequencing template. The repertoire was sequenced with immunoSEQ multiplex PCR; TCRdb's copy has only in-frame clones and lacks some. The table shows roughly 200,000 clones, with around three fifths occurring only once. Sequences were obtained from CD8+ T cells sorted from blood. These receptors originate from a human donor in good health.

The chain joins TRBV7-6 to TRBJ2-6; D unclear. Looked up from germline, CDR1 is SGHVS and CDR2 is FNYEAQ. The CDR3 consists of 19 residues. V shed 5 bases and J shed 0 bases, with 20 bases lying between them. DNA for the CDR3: TGTGCCAGCAGCCCTCTTCGGGCAGTGGAACTCTCTGGGGCCAACGTCCTGACTTTC. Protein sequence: CASSPLRAVELSGANVLTF.

The chain's CDR3 is CASSFRGETYEQYF. The CDR3 nucleotides are TGTGCCAGCAGTTTCAGAGGGGAGACCTACGAGCAGTACTTC. The chain couples TRBV6-5 to TRBJ2-7; D tentatively fits TRBD1 or TRBD2 (5 bases each). Germline V gene sequence: CDR1 MNHEY, CDR2 SVGAGI. The CDR3 has 14 amino acids. V lost 4 bases, J lost 2 bases, and 12 bases lay in between.

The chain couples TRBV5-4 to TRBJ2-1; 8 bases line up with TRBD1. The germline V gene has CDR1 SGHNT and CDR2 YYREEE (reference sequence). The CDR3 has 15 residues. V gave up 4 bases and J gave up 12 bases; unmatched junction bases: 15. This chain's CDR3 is CASSQGQGRFLGQFF. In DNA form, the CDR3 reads TGTGCCAGCAGCCAAGGACAGGGAAGGTTCTTGGGGCAGTTCTTC. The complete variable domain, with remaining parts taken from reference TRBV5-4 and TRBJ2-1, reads ETGVTQSPTHLIKTRGQQVTLRCSSQSGHNTVSWYQQALGQGPQFIFQYYREEENGRGNFPPRFSGLQFPNYSSELNVNALELDDSALYLCASSQGQGRFLGQFFGPGTRLTVL.

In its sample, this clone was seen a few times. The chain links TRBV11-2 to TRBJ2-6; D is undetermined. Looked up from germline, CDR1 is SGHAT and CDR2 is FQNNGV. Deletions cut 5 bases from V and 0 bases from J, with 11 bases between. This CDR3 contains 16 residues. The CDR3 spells CASSIGTSSGANVLTF. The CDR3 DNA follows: TGTGCCAGCAGCATAGGAACTTCCTCTGGGGCCAACGTCCTGACTTTC.

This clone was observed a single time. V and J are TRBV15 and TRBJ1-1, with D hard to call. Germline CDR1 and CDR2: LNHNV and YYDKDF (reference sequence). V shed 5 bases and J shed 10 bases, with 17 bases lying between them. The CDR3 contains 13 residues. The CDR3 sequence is CATSPGPGGGAFF. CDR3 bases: TGTGCCACCAGCCCCGGGCCCGGCGGAGGAGCTTTCTTT.

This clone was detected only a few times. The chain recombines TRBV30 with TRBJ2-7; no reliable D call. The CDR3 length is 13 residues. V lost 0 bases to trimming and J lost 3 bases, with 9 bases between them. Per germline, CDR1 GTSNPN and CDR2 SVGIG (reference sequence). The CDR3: CAWSVDLLYEQYF. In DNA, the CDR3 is TGTGCCTGGAGTGTAGACCTCCTCTACGAGCAGTACTTC. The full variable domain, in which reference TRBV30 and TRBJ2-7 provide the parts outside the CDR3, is SQTIHQWPATLVQPVGSPLSLECTVEGTSNPNLYWYRQAAGRGLQLLFYSVGIGQISSEVPQNLSASRPQDRQFILSSKKLLLSDSGFYLCAWSVDLLYEQYFGPGTRLTVT.

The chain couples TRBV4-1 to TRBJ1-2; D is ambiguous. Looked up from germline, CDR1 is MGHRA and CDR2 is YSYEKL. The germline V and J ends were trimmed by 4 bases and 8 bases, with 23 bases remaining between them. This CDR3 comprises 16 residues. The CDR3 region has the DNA TGCGCCAGCAGCCCTAAAGGGAACCGAAGAGGCGGAGGCTACACCTTC. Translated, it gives CASSPKGNRRGGGYTF.

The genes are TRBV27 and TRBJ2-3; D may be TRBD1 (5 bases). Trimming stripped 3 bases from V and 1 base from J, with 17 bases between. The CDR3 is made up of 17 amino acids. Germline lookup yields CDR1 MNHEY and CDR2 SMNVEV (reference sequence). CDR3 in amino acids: CASSLMSVTGGTDTQYF. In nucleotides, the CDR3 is TGTGCCAGCAGTTTGATGTCGGTTACAGGAGGCACAGATACGCAGTATTTT.

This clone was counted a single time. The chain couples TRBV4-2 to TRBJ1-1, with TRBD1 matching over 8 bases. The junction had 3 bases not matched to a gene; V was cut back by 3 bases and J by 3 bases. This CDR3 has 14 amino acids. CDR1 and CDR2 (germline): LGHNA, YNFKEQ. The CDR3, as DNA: TGTGCCAGCAGCCAGACACAGGGGGACACTGAAGCTTTCTTT. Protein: CASSQTQGDTEAFF.

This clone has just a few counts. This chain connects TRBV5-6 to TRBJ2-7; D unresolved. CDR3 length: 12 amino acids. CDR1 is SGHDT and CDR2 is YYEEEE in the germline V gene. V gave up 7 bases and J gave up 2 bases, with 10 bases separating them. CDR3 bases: TGTGCCAGCGGATCCCCCGCCTACGAGCAGTACTTC. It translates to CASGSPAYEQYF.

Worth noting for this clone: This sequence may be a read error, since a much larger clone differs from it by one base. Here the CDR3 DNA reads TGTGCCAGCAGCTCTGGGGGCGAGCAGTACTTC. It yields the protein CASSSGGEQYF. The chain recombines TRBV7-2 with TRBJ2-7; D possibly uses TRBD1 or TRBD2 (5 bases each). The CDR3 totals 11 residues. The V end was cut by 4 bases, the J end by 6 bases, with 7 bases between. CDR1 is SGHTA, CDR2 FQGNSA, per germline.

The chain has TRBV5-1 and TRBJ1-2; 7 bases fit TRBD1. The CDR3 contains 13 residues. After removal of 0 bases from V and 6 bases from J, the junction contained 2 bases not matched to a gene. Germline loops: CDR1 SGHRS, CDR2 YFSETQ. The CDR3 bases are TGCGCCAGCAGCTTGGAAGGGGGCGATGGCTACACCTTC. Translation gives CASSLEGGDGYTF.

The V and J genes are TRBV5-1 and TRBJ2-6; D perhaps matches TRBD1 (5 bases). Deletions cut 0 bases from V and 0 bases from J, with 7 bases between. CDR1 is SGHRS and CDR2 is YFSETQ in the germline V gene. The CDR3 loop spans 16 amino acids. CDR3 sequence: CASSLVGVSGANVLTF. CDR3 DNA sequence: TGCGCCAGCAGCTTGGTAGGGGTCTCTGGGGCCAACGTCCTGACTTTC. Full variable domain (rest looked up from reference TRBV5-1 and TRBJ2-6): KAGVTQTPRYLIKTRGQQVTLSCSPISGHRSVSWYQQTPGQGLQFLFEYFSETQRNKGNFPGRFSGRQFSNSRSEMNVSTLELGDSALYLCASSLVGVSGANVLTFGAGSRLTVL.

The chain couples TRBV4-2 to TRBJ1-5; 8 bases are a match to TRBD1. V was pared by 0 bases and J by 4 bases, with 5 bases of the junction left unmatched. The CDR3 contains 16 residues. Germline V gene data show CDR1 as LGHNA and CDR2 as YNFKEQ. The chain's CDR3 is CASSQETGATNQPQHF. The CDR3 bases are TGTGCCAGCAGCCAAGAGACAGGGGCCACAAATCAGCCCCAGCATTTT.

DNA of the CDR3: TGTGCCAGCAGTTCCTGGGGATCAGGGGCCAACGTCCTGACTTTC. The encoded protein is CASSSWGSGANVLTF. The chain combines TRBV6-6 with TRBJ2-6; D call uncertain. Germline CDR1 and CDR2: MNHNY and SVGAGI (reference sequence). V was pared by 4 bases and J by 4 bases, with 11 bases between. The length of the CDR3 is 15 residues.

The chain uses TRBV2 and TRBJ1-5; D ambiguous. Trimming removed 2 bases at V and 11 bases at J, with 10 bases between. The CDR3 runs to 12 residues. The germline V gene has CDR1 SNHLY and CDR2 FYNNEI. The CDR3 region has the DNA TGTGCCAGCAGTGAACTCCTGGGGTCCCAGCATTTT. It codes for CASSELLGSQHF. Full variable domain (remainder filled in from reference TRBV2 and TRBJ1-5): EPEVTQTPSHQVTQMGQEVILRCVPISNHLYFYWYRQILGQKVEFLVSFYNNEISEKSEIFDDQFSVERPDGSNFTLKIRSTKLEDSAMYFCASSELLGSQHFGDGTRLSIL.

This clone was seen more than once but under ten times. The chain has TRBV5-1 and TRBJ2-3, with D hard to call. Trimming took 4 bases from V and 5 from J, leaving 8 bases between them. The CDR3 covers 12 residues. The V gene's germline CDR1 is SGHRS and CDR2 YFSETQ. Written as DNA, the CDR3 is TGCGCCAGCAGCCCCCCCGGAGATACGCAGTATTTT. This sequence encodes CASSPPGDTQYF.

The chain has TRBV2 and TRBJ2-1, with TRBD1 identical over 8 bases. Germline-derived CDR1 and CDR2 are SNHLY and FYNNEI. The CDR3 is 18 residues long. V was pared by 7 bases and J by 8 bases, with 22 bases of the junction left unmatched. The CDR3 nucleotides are TGTGCCAGCATGCGGGTAGATTGGGACAGGCAAAAAGTCGATGAGCAGTTCTTC. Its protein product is CASMRVDWDRQKVDEQFF. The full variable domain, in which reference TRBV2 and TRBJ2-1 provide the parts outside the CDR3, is EPEVTQTPSHQVTQMGQEVILRCVPISNHLYFYWYRQILGQKVEFLVSFYNNEISEKSEIFDDQFSVERPDGSNFTLKIRSTKLEDSAMYFCASMRVDWDRQKVDEQFFGPGTRLTVL.

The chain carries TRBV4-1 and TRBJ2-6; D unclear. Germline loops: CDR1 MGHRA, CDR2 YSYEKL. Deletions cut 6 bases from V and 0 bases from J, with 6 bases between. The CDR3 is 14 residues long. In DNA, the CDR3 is TGCGCCAGCAGTACGTTCTCTGGGGCCAACGTCCTGACTTTC. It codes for CASSTFSGANVLTF.

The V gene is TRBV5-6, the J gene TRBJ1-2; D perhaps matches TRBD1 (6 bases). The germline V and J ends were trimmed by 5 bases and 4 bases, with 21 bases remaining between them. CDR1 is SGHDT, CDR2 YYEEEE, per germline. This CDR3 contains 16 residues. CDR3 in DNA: TGTGCCAGCAGTCCCGACGGGGGCGCGGGAGTCTATGGCTACACCTTC. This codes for CASSPDGGAGVYGYTF.

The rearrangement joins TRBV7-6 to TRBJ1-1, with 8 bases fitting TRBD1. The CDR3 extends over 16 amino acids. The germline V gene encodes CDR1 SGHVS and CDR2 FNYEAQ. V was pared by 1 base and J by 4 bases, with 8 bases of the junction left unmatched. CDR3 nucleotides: TGTGCCAGCAGCTTAGTAGCAGGGGGCAGTGGCACTGAAGCTTTCTTT. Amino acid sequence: CASSLVAGGSGTEAFF.